The rows below give T cell receptor beta chains drawn from one sample of a study of blood T cells in healthy people across ages. From the 5' RACE reads, TCRdb called clonotypes with MiXCR, one entry per CDR3 protein. The sample consists of approximately 880,000 distinct CDR3 sequences, around 48% of them appearing once. The sample was blood. The receptors shown here come from a young man in good health. Each CDR3 is given with its conserved first and last residue. The order of the fields is V gene, clone size, J gene, D gene, CDR3 protein, CDR3 DNA. D genes are given only for firm matches. For some rows the clone size is stated as once, few or many, or as a class when expanded; others skip it.

V: TRBV29-1; size: .; J: TRBJ2-1; D: .; CDR3: CSVEVANANEQFF; DNA: TGCAGCGTTGAAGTGGCGAACGCGAATGAGCAGTTCTTC
V: TRBV11-1; size: .; J: TRBJ1-1; D: TRBD1; CDR3: CASTGQGMNTEAFF; DNA: TGTGCCAGCACCGGACAGGGTATGAACACTGAAGCTTTCTTT
V: TRBV3-1; size: .; J: TRBJ2-4; D: TRBD2; CDR3: CASSQFGTSGSIQNIQYF; DNA: TGTGCCAGCAGCCAATTTGGGACTAGCGGGAGTATCCAAAACATTCAGTACTTC
V: TRBV9; size: few; J: TRBJ2-5; D: .; CDR3: CASSVDLGKETQYF; DNA: TGTGCCAGCAGCGTAGACCTGGGTAAAGAGACCCAGTACTTC
V: TRBV3-1; size: .; J: TRBJ2-5; D: TRBD1; CDR3: CASSPGTGASNEQYF; DNA: TGTGCCAGCAGTCCCGGGACAGGGGCCTCCAATGAGCAGTACTTC
V: TRBV29-1; size: .; J: TRBJ2-2; D: TRBD2; CDR3: CSVEGVAGGNTGELFF; DNA: TGCAGCGTTGAAGGGGTAGCGGGAGGGAACACCGGGGAGCTGTTTTTT
V: TRBV7-2; size: few; J: TRBJ1-4; D: .; CDR3: CASSFYPTADEKLFF; DNA: TGTGCCAGCAGCTTTTATCCGACAGCGGATGAAAAACTGTTTTTT
V: TRBV7-9; size: .; J: TRBJ2-2; D: .; CDR3: CASSFGNGELFF; DNA: TGTGCCAGCAGCTTTGGCAACGGGGAGCTGTTTTTT
V: TRBV7-9; size: .; J: TRBJ2-5; D: .; CDR3: CASSLLTSQETQYF; DNA: TGTGCCAGCAGCCTACTAACGTCCCAAGAGACCCAGTACTTC
V: TRBV7-2; size: .; J: TRBJ1-1; D: TRBD1; CDR3: CASSRTRDSGNTEAFF; DNA: TGTGCCAGCAGCCGAACAAGGGACAGCGGAAACACTGAAGCTTTCTTT
V: TRBV7-3; size: few; J: TRBJ1-1; D: TRBD1; CDR3: CASSGQGSGAFF; DNA: TGTGCCAGCAGCGGACAGGGTAGCGGAGCTTTCTTT
V: TRBV5-1; size: few; J: TRBJ2-1; D: .; CDR3: CASSLAGYRAGPNEQFF; DNA: TGCGCCAGCAGCTTGGCCGGATACAGGGCGGGGCCCAATGAGCAGTTCTTC
V: TRBV11-2; size: .; J: TRBJ1-2; D: TRBD1; CDR3: CASSLTGEGYGYIF; DNA: TGTGCCAGCAGCCTGACAGGGGAGGGCTATGGCTACATCTTC
V: TRBV25-1; size: once; J: TRBJ1-1; D: TRBD1; CDR3: CASSETGAVNTEAFF; DNA: TGTGCCAGCAGTGAAACAGGGGCGGTGAACACTGAAGCTTTCTTT
V: TRBV2; size: .; J: TRBJ1-1; D: .; CDR3: CASRGDGGAEAFF; DNA: TGTGCCAGCAGGGGGGATGGAGGCGCTGAAGCTTTCTTT
V: TRBV7-9; size: few; J: TRBJ2-7; D: .; CDR3: CASSLLVGRKSYEQYF; DNA: TGTGCCAGCAGCTTATTGGTGGGTCGGAAGTCCTACGAGCAGTACTTC
V: TRBV6-6; size: few; J: TRBJ2-7; D: .; CDR3: CASSLDPPGNYEQYF; DNA: TGTGCCAGCAGCCTCGATCCCCCGGGAAACTACGAGCAGTACTTC
V: TRBV11-3; size: .; J: TRBJ1-6; D: .; CDR3: CASSFLRDGNTPLHF; DNA: TGTGCCAGCAGCTTCCTCCGGGACGGGAATACACCCCTCCACTTT
V: TRBV10-3; size: once; J: TRBJ1-1; D: .; CDR3: CAISEGQGITEAFF; DNA: TGTGCCATCAGTGAGGGCCAGGGAATCACTGAAGCTTTCTTT
V: TRBV6-1; size: .; J: TRBJ2-6; D: .; CDR3: CASSGDGANVLTF; DNA: TGTGCCAGCAGTGGGGATGGGGCCAACGTCCTGACTTTC
V: TRBV20-1; size: .; J: TRBJ2-1; D: .; CDR3: CSARDAGPSHNEQFF; DNA: TGCAGTGCTAGAGATGCGGGACCTTCACACAATGAGCAGTTCTTC
V: TRBV5-1; size: few; J: TRBJ2-5; D: TRBD1; CDR3: CASSWDRLQTQYF; DNA: TGCGCCAGCAGCTGGGACAGGCTACAGACCCAGTACTTC
V: TRBV7-3; size: .; J: TRBJ2-5; D: TRBD1; CDR3: CASSATGALQETQYF; DNA: TGTGCCAGCAGCGCGACAGGGGCCCTCCAAGAGACCCAGTACTTC
V: TRBV20-1; size: many; J: TRBJ2-5; D: TRBD2; CDR3: CSAPPGGALEETQYF; DNA: TGCAGTGCTCCACCCGGGGGGGCGCTTGAAGAGACCCAGTACTTC
V: TRBV6-5; size: .; J: TRBJ2-2; D: .; CDR3: CASRRRTESTGELFF; DNA: TGTGCCAGCAGAAGACGGACAGAATCCACCGGGGAGCTGTTTTTT
V: TRBV20-1; size: .; J: TRBJ1-1; D: TRBD1; CDR3: CSARETGGIEAFF; DNA: TGCAGTGCTAGGGAGACAGGGGGAATCGAAGCTTTCTTT
V: TRBV24-1; size: once; J: TRBJ2-1; D: .; CDR3: CATSDGVRFPYNEQFF; DNA: TGTGCCACCAGTGACGGGGTCAGGTTTCCGTACAATGAGCAGTTCTTC
V: TRBV6-7; size: few; J: TRBJ1-5; D: TRBD1; CDR3: CASSYTDRDSNQPQHF; DNA: TGTGCCAGCAGTTACACCGACAGGGATAGCAATCAGCCCCAGCATTTT
V: TRBV20-1; size: .; J: TRBJ1-6; D: TRBD1; CDR3: CSAPGTDSSPLHF; DNA: TGCAGTGCACCCGGGACAGATAGTTCACCCCTCCACTTT
V: TRBV6-5; size: .; J: TRBJ2-7; D: TRBD2; CDR3: CATQRGHSYEQYF; DNA: TGTGCTACTCAGCGGGGTCATTCCTACGAGCAGTACTTC
V: TRBV20-1; size: .; J: TRBJ1-2; D: .; CDR3: CSARTGAGDGYTF; DNA: TGCAGTGCTAGGACTGGGGCAGGTGATGGCTACACCTTC
V: TRBV5-1; size: once; J: TRBJ2-2; D: .; CDR3: CASSFTGNTRELFF; DNA: TGCGCCAGCAGCTTTACAGGGAACACCAGGGAGCTGTTTTTT
V: TRBV5-4; size: .; J: TRBJ1-4; D: .; CDR3: CASSPREGQNEKLFF; DNA: TGTGCCAGCAGCCCCCGGGAGGGGCAGAATGAAAAACTGTTTTTT
V: TRBV20-1; size: few; J: TRBJ2-5; D: .; CDR3: CSAGNHKETQYF; DNA: TGCAGTGCGGGTAACCATAAAGAGACCCAGTACTTC
V: TRBV7-2; size: .; J: TRBJ2-3; D: TRBD2; CDR3: CASSLVASGGGTDTQYF; DNA: TGTGCCAGCAGCTTAGTTGCTAGCGGGGGGGGCACAGATACGCAGTATTTT
V: TRBV6-5; size: few; J: TRBJ1-4; D: .; CDR3: CASSDRGGFNEKLFF; DNA: TGTGCCAGCAGTGACCGGGGGGGATTTAATGAAAAACTGTTTTTT
V: TRBV6-5; size: .; J: TRBJ2-7; D: .; CDR3: CASSYSGGEFTYEQYF; DNA: TGTGCCAGCAGTTACTCGGGCGGAGAATTCACCTACGAGCAGTACTTC
V: TRBV7-2; size: .; J: TRBJ1-4; D: .; CDR3: CASSSYMAGQLFF; DNA: TGTGCCAGCAGCTCCTATATGGCGGGGCAACTGTTTTTT
V: TRBV11-2; size: .; J: TRBJ2-4; D: .; CDR3: CASSLEDLTRQYF; DNA: TGTGCCAGCAGCTTAGAGGATCTGACTAGGCAGTACTTC
V: TRBV28; size: .; J: TRBJ1-6; D: .; CDR3: CASSLSGSAKYNSPLHF; DNA: TGTGCCAGCAGTTTATCTGGCAGTGCGAAGTATAATTCACCCCTCCACTTT